The 32 T cell receptor beta chains below were found in one sample sequenced in a study of T cells in Graves' hyperthyroidism and ophthalmopathy. TCR beta CDR3 regions were amplified from RNA. In the first-round RT-PCR of the TCR CDR3, the HTBI primer set was used. TCRdb fed the multiplex PCR reads into MiXCR, producing one record per CDR3 protein. The sample has more than 500,000 distinct CDR3 sequences, around 13% seen once; the top ten hold approximately 14%. Sequenced: blood. The origin of the receptors is a woman in her thirties or forties with Graves' hyperthyroidism.

This clonotype was seen repeatedly, ten times or more. The CDR3 spells CASSLVGTDSYEQYF. CDR3 bases: TGTGCCAGCAGTTTAGTCGGGACGGACTCCTACGAGCAGTACTTC. This chain uses TRBV12-3 or TRBV12-4 with TRBJ2-7; D tentatively fits TRBD1 or TRBD2 (5 bases each). This CDR3 comprises 15 residues. Deletions cut 1 base from V and 0 bases from J, with 10 bases between.

This clonotype was observed at least ten times. This chain connects TRBV28 to TRBJ2-7; possibly TRBD2 for D (10 bases). CDR3 length: 15 residues. Germline CDR1 and CDR2: MDHEN and SYDVKM. V lost 8 bases, J lost 6 bases, and 23 bases lay in between. In nucleotides, the CDR3 is TGTGCCAGCGGGACAGGGAGTCTAGCGGGAGCCGAGCAGTACTTC. Residues: CASGTGSLAGAEQYF.

This clonotype came up many times. The chain is built from TRBV7-9 and TRBJ1-2; weak D call: TRBD1 (5 bases). The CDR3 length is 14 residues. Germline CDR1 and CDR2: SEHNR and FQNEAQ (reference sequence). Trimming left V 6 bases short and J 8 bases short, with 19 bases between. CDR3 loop: CASRYGGVNEGYTF. Written as DNA, the CDR3 is TGTGCCAGCAGATACGGAGGGGTTAATGAAGGCTACACCTTC.

There are many counts of this clonotype. CDR3 coding DNA: TGCAGTGCTCTCGGACAGACGAACACTGAAGCTTTCTTT. Its translation is CSALGQTNTEAFF. The rearrangement uses TRBV20-1 and TRBJ1-1; TRBD1 might be the D (6 bases). V dropped 5 bases and J dropped 1 base, with 11 bases sitting between them. This CDR3 comprises 13 residues. Germline CDR1 DFQATT, CDR2 SNEGSKA (reference sequence).

This clonotype was counted a single time. The V and J genes are TRBV28 and TRBJ2-1; 11 bases map to TRBD2. Germline CDR1 is MDHEN and CDR2 is SYDVKM. Trimming at V came to 5 bases and at J to 2 bases, leaving 11 bases not matched to a gene. The CDR3 consists of 18 residues. The CDR3: CASSRGILAGVTYNEQFF. CDR3 nucleotides: TGTGCCAGCAGTCGGGGGATACTAGCGGGAGTAACCTACAATGAGCAGTTCTTC.

The chain joins TRBV12-3 or TRBV12-4 to TRBJ1-6; D is ambiguous. The CDR3 extends over 11 amino acids. Trimming shortened V by 3 bases and J by 10 bases, and 4 bases separated the two germline ends. For the CDR3, the DNA is TGTGCCAGCAGTTTTAAATCACCCCTCCACTTT. This gives the protein CASSFKSPLHF.

This clonotype was observed at least ten times. The V call is TRBV29-1, the J call TRBJ2-1, with unresolved D. CDR3 length: 14 residues. Germline values: CDR1 SQVTM, CDR2 ANQGSEA. V was clipped by 4 bases and J by 0 bases, with 10 bases between them. In DNA form, the CDR3 reads TGCAGCGTTGGCGGCAGTAGCTCCTACAATGAGCAGTTCTTC. Protein: CSVGGSSSYNEQFF.

This clonotype has only one observation. V is TRBV5-1 and J is TRBJ2-3; 14 bases line up with TRBD2. Germline V lookup: CDR1 SGHRS, CDR2 YFSETQ. The V segment lost 4 bases and the J segment 4 bases; nucleotides outside the gene matches: 11. CDR3 length equals 18 residues. The CDR3 bases are TGCGCCAGCAGCAGAACCGGGACTAGCGGGAGCAGCCCAGATACGCAGTATTTT. It yields the protein CASSRTGTSGSSPDTQYF.

In its sample, this clonotype was seen many times. V gene TRBV20-1 combines with J gene TRBJ2-7; D might be TRBD2 (5 bases). Trimming left V 1 base short and J 4 bases short, with 14 bases between. This CDR3 comprises 14 residues. The germline gives CDR1 DFQATT, CDR2 SNEGSKA (reference sequence). The DNA for the CDR3 is TGCAGTGCTAGAGCTACTAGTGTGAATTACGAGCAGTACTTC. This gives the protein CSARATSVNYEQYF.

The gene calls are TRBV4-1 and TRBJ2-3; 14 nucleotides match TRBD2. The J segment lost 4 bases and the V segment lost 3 bases, leaving 9 bases of the junction unmatched. The germline CDR1 and CDR2 sequences are MGHRA and YSYEKL. The CDR3 spans 18 residues. CDR3 sequence (DNA): TGCGCCAGCAGCCACCCCGGGACTAGCGGGGGCAGGGCAGATACGCAGTATTTT. Protein product: CASSHPGTSGGRADTQYF.

The chain is built from TRBV20-1 and TRBJ2-7; 7 nucleotides match TRBD1. The junction had 5 bases not matched to a gene; V was cut back by 0 bases and J by 0 bases. The CDR3 spans 15 residues. Germline CDR1 reads DFQATT; CDR2 reads SNEGSKA (reference sequence). CDR3 DNA sequence: TGCAGTGCTAGAGATGGGGCAGGGGGCTCCTACGAGCAGTACTTC. As protein: CSARDGAGGSYEQYF.

This clonotype was detected a few times. Since a much larger clone is just one base distant, this may be a read error. This sequence joins TRBV15 and TRBJ2-5, with D possibly being TRBD1 or TRBD2 (5 bases each). The CDR3 sequence is 17 residues long. Germline-derived CDR1 and CDR2 are LNHNV and YYDKDF (reference sequence). Here the CDR3 DNA reads TGTGCCGCCAGCAGAGTCCCGTCGACAGTCTCGGGGGAGACCCAGTACTTC. Residues: CAASRVPSTVSGETQYF. Supplemented by reference TRBV15 and TRBJ2-5, the full variable domain reads DAMVIQNPRYQVTQFGKPVTLSCSQTLNHNVMYWYQQKSSQAPKLLFHYYDKDFNNEADTPDNFQSRRPNTSFCFLDIRSPGLGDTAMYLCAASRVPSTVSGETQYFGPGTRLLVL.

J is TRBJ2-1 and V is TRBV19, with TRBD1 as a possible D gene (6 bases). CDR3 length: 15 amino acids. Germline V lookup: CDR1 LNHDA, CDR2 SQIVND (reference sequence). The V end lost 4 bases, the J end lost 2 bases, and 12 bases lay between the germline ends. In DNA form, the CDR3 reads TGTGCCAGTAGTAACCAGGGGTTCCCCTACAATGAGCAGTTCTTC. As protein: CASSNQGFPYNEQFF.

This clonotype has just a few counts. The rearrangement joins TRBV14 to TRBJ2-2; 8 bases match TRBD1. The germline V gene has CDR1 SGHDN and CDR2 FVKESK. The V gene end was trimmed by 0 bases and the J gene end by 0 bases; junction bases not matched to a gene: 6. The CDR3 totals 18 residues. The CDR3: CASSQDKPGGPNTGELFF. The CDR3 nucleotides are TGTGCCAGCAGCCAAGATAAGCCAGGGGGCCCGAACACCGGGGAGCTGTTTTTT.

This clonotype was seen repeatedly, ten times or more. CDR3 coding DNA: TGTGCCAGCAGTCGCTTCACCGGGGAGCTGTTTTTT. It is translated as CASSRFTGELFF. V and J are TRBV6-2 or TRBV6-3 and TRBJ2-2; no firm D call. This CDR3 is 12 amino acids long. V dropped 5 bases and J dropped 4 bases, with 5 bases sitting between them. Germline V lookup: CDR1 MNHEY, CDR2 SVGEGT.

This clonotype has ten or more counts. The chain couples TRBV5-5 to TRBJ1-1; the match to TRBD1 covers 7 bases. The CDR3 covers 14 residues. Germline trimming cut 3 bases from V and 4 bases from J; bases unmatched to any gene: 6. The germline gives CDR1 SGHKS, CDR2 YYEKEE (reference sequence). CDR3 sequence reads: CASSWRGQGTEAFF. The CDR3 DNA reads TGTGCCAGCAGCTGGAGGGGGCAGGGCACTGAAGCTTTCTTT.

In this sample, this clonotype turned up many times. The DNA for the CDR3 is TGCGCCAGCAGCGAGAGACAGGGGAAAATGAACACTGAAGCTTTCTTT. It codes for CASSERQGKMNTEAFF. The J gene is TRBJ1-1, the V gene TRBV4-1; TRBD1 aligns across 8 bases. V was pared by 5 bases and J by 0 bases, with 8 bases of the junction left unmatched. CDR1 MGHRA and CDR2 YSYEKL come from the germline V gene. This CDR3 region has 16 residues.

This clonotype was detected only a few times. The chain has TRBV5-1 and TRBJ2-7; weak D call: TRBD2 (5 bases). The length of the CDR3 is 14 residues. Trimming left V 3 bases short and J 2 bases short, with 12 bases between. Per germline, CDR1 SGHRS and CDR2 YFSETQ. CDR3: CASSSGLSTYEQYF. CDR3 DNA: TGCGCCAGCAGCTCCGGACTCTCTACCTACGAGCAGTACTTC.

The chain recombines TRBV12-3 or TRBV12-4 with TRBJ2-2; D is possibly TRBD2 (6 bases). V was clipped by 3 bases and J by 1 base, with 12 bases between them. CDR3 length equals 16 residues. In DNA form, the CDR3 reads TGTGCCAGCAGTTTTGGGGGACTCGGGAACACCGGGGAGCTGTTTTTT. It specifies CASSFGGLGNTGELFF.

This clonotype was seen repeatedly, ten times or more. The chain carries TRBV20-1 and TRBJ2-5, with a tentative D call TRBD2 (5 bases). V lost 6 bases to trimming and J lost 2 bases, with 13 bases between them. The CDR3 consists of 13 residues. The germline CDR1 and CDR2 sequences are DFQATT and SNEGSKA (reference sequence). Here the CDR3 DNA reads TGCAGTGCGGATAGCGACCTACAAGAGACCCAGTACTTC. This encodes CSADSDLQETQYF.

This clonotype was counted many times. The chain combines TRBV20-1 with TRBJ2-1; 8 positions agree with TRBD1. J gave up 8 bases and V 6 bases, and 21 bases lay outside the gene matches. This CDR3 is built from 17 residues. Germline CDR1 reads DFQATT; CDR2 reads SNEGSKA (reference sequence). This chain's CDR3 is CSATASSGTGTVDEQFF. DNA for the CDR3: TGCAGTGCAACCGCTTCTTCTGGGACAGGTACGGTAGATGAGCAGTTCTTC.

The CDR3, as DNA: TGTGCCAGCCGGACAGAGAATAATGAAAAACTGTTTTTT. This translates into CASRTENNEKLFF. The V call is TRBV6-1, the J call TRBJ1-4, with TRBD1 as a possible D gene (6 bases). With 8 bases removed from V and 4 bases from J, the gap between germline ends came to 11 bases. The germline V gene has CDR1 MNHNS and CDR2 SASEGT. The CDR3 is 13 residues long.

Ten or more counts support this clonotype. J is TRBJ2-1 and V is TRBV7-3; either TRBD1 or TRBD2 may fit D (5 bases each). V shed 5 bases and J shed 10 bases, with 15 bases lying between them. The CDR3 covers 13 residues. Germline V gene data show CDR1 as SGHTA and CDR2 as FQGTGA. The CDR3 DNA is TGTGCCAGCAGCCCCAGGGTGGGAGTAGAGCAGTTCTTC. It is translated as CASSPRVGVEQFF.

This clonotype was found many times. This chain joins TRBV28 and TRBJ1-5; D remains ambiguous. Trimming shortened V by 2 bases and J by 3 bases, and 17 bases separated the two germline ends. The CDR3 runs 17 residues. Germline V CDR1 and CDR2: MDHEN, SYDVKM. The CDR3 loop reads CASSLVEWRQDNQPQHF. The CDR3 DNA is TGTGCCAGCAGTTTAGTTGAGTGGAGACAAGACAATCAGCCCCAGCATTTT.

The rearrangement joins TRBV20-1 to TRBJ1-6, with D uncertain. CDR3 length equals 15 residues. The germline V gene has CDR1 DFQATT and CDR2 SNEGSKA (reference sequence). Trimming removed 1 base from V and 10 bases from J, with 17 bases in between. This CDR3 is CSARARPIPESPLHF. In DNA form, the CDR3 reads TGCAGTGCTAGAGCCAGACCTATCCCTGAGTCACCCCTCCACTTT.

This clonotype was picked up a small number of times. This likely comes from a read error, as the CDR3 has no conserved phenylalanine or tryptophan at its end. The gene calls are TRBV27 and TRBJ1-2; the D is unclear. Germline V CDR1 and CDR2: MNHEY, SMNVEV (reference sequence). This CDR3 spans 13 amino acids. With 2 bases removed from V and 2 bases from J, the gap between germline ends came to 6 bases. CDR3 nucleotides: TGTGCCAGCAGTTTAGAAGGGAACTATGGCTACACCTCC. Protein product: CASSLEGNYGYTS.

This clonotype was observed at least ten times. The rearrangement links TRBV28 to TRBJ1-1, with D possibly matching TRBD1 (5 bases). This CDR3 is 14 amino acids long. V shed 7 bases and J shed 3 bases, with 15 bases lying between them. The germline V gene encodes CDR1 MDHEN and CDR2 SYDVKM. The CDR3, as DNA: TGTGCCAGCAAGCGTAGTCAAGGGGACACTGAAGCTTTCTTT. Amino acid sequence: CASKRSQGDTEAFF. The whole variable domain, remainder taken from reference TRBV28 and TRBJ1-1, is DVKVTQSSRYLVKRTGEKVFLECVQDMDHENMFWYRQDPGLGLRLIYFSYDVKMKEKGDIPEGYSVSREKKERFSLILESASTNQTSMYLCASKRSQGDTEAFFGQGTRLTVV.

In this sample, this clonotype turned up many times. The V call is TRBV14, the J call TRBJ2-3; D remains ambiguous. V shed 0 bases and J shed 0 bases, with 10 bases lying between them. CDR1 and CDR2 from the germline V gene are SGHDN and FVKESK. This CDR3 contains 16 residues. This chain's CDR3 is CASSQDWQFSTDTQYF. CDR3 bases: TGTGCCAGCAGCCAAGATTGGCAGTTTAGCACAGATACGCAGTATTTT.

The V gene is TRBV12-3 or TRBV12-4, the J gene TRBJ2-5; TRBD1 is a possible D gene (6 bases). The V end lost 5 bases, the J end lost 3 bases, and 22 bases lay between the germline ends. This CDR3 has 17 residues. The CDR3 bases are TGTGCCAGCAGTCCTAGTCCGGGACAAGCGAGAAAAGAGACCCAGTACTTC. Encoded protein: CASSPSPGQARKETQYF.

In this sample, this clonotype turned up a few times. The rearrangement uses TRBV20-1 and TRBJ2-7; no clear D gene. V shed 3 bases and J shed 6 bases, with 12 bases lying between them. This CDR3 is 12 amino acids long. Per the germline V gene, CDR1 is DFQATT and CDR2 is SNEGSKA (reference sequence). CDR3 DNA sequence: TGCAGTGCTAGCAGGCTCTCAGCCGAGCAGTACTTC. As protein: CSASRLSAEQYF.

In this sample, this clonotype turned up many times. This chain links TRBV3-1 with TRBJ2-5, with no clear D. Germline CDR1 is LGHDT and CDR2 is YNNKEL (reference sequence). V lost 6 bases to trimming and J lost 5 bases, with 10 bases between them. The length of the CDR3 is 12 residues. The CDR3 region is CASSPAGETQYF. In DNA form, the CDR3 reads TGTGCCAGCAGTCCTGCCGGTGAGACCCAGTACTTC.

V usage is TRBV30 and J usage is TRBJ1-5; TRBD1 is a possible D gene (5 bases). Trimming stripped 0 bases from V and 4 bases from J, with 10 bases between. CDR3 length: 14 amino acids. Germline-derived CDR1 and CDR2 are GTSNPN and SVGIG (reference sequence). For the CDR3, the DNA is TGTGCCTGGAGTGTAGGGGCGGATAATCAGCCCCAGCATTTT. Protein sequence: CAWSVGADNQPQHF.